The T cell receptor beta chain described here comes from a study of T cell responses to AZD1222 COVID-19 vaccine (dated by TCRdb to the early 2020s). Notes on the research overall: AZD1222 recipients whose second dose came at about 4 weeks and those whose second dose came at about 12 weeks were combined into one group, since spike-specific TCR depth and breadth did not differ between the two schedules. TCR sequencing covered fewer than 250 trial participants: 200 to 210 given two doses of AZD1222 and 26 given two doses of MenACWY control vaccine. Trial participants were enrolled into age subgroups of 18-55, 56-69 and 70-plus years, which contained 148, 28 and 57 TCR-sequenced participants, respectively. The paper as a whole reports these results and caveats: Because no day 14 peak-response samples were available, the repertoires could be characterized only after the peak T cell response. The 56-69-year group was small, and its depth increase did not reach significance, likely because of low power. Reportedly, close to half of the unique spike-specific TCRs recognized epitopes lying outside the regions that are mutated in the B.1.351 and B.1.1.7 variants. After two AZD1222 doses, both the breadth and the depth of spike-specific TCRs were significantly higher than at day 0 and than in MenACWY recipients. The whole spike protein was spanned by vaccine-associated CD4 TCRs, and dominant responses were seen in regions 160-218 and 743-854. Most participants were white British and females outnumbered males, and the authors suggested that clonal diversity may have been underestimated. Conclusions about previously exposed vaccinees are limited, since just six AZD1222 recipients were seropositive for SARS-CoV-2 at baseline.

The junction shows trimming of 3 bases on V and 5 bases on J, plus 18 bases between the germline ends. The CDR3 runs 16 residues from the cysteine to the phenylalanine. Only the CDR3 portion is preserved as DNA: 48 bases, with reading frame beginning at the first base. The germline V gene gives CDR1 as SGDLS and CDR2 as YYNGEE. In the paper's terms, the time point label means: baseline before first vaccination. Vaccinee samples came from UK trials COV001 and COV002, including a single-blind randomized controlled phase 2/3 trial of AZD1222 (ChAdOx1 nCoV-19) in healthy adults. For TCRbeta chain sequencing, PBMC samples from trial participants were taken at day 0 and at day 28 after the second dose. For this clone: The clone's antigen remains unknown. No qualities accompany the bases; no much larger clone lies one base away.

The CDR3 regions of human TCRbeta chains were analyzed by immunosequencing. Per the source publication's procedure: Repertoire TCRs were checked for matches against a reference library of SARS-CoV-2-specific TCRs that had been generated using the MIRA antigen-specificity platform. Breadth was defined as the fraction of unique TCRs that were SARS-CoV-2-associated, and depth was defined as the fraction of total T cells that were SARS-CoV-2-associated. Using the MIRA data, each spike-specific TCR was mapped to the spike region that the TCR reacts to and placed in a CD4 or CD8 class. Log10-transformed breadth and depth values were compared by one-way ANOVA with Sidak's multiple comparisons tests. The source is immuneACCESS, and TCRdb retained only in-frame sequences with V and J called. Part of the clones is not carried over; for the studies checked, unresolved V genes explain less than half of this, and the remainder is unexplained. V and J calls and clone size come straight from that table; D and trimming were deduced from the DNA. This sample is represented by around 100,000 clones; about 92% of them were singletons. The top ten clonotypes cover roughly 1.1% of the sample.

The source of this sequence is an adult in good health. The rearranged chain carries TRBV9 and TRBJ2-1; D gene: possibly TRBD2, on 5 matching bases. The sample was peripheral blood, taken on day 0 of AZD1222 vaccination. The bases are TGTGCCAGCAGCGGAAAGGACTGGTACATTGACAATGAGCAGTTCTTC. Translation gives CASSGKDWYIDNEQFF.